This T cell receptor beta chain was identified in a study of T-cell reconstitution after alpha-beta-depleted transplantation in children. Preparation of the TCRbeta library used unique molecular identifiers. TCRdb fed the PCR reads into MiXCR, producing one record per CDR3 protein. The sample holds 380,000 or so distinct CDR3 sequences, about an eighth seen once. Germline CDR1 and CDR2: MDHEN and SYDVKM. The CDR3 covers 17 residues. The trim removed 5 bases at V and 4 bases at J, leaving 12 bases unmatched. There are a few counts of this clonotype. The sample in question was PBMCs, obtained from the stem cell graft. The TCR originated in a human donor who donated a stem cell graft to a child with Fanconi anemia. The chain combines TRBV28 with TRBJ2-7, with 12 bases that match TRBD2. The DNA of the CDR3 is TGTGCCAGCAGTCCAATCGGACTAGCGGGAACCCCTTACGAGCAGTACGTC. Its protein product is CASSPIGLAGTPYEQYV.